This T cell receptor beta chain came from a study of T cells in Graves' hyperthyroidism and ophthalmopathy. This clonotype has at least ten counts. Amplification of TCR beta CDR3 regions used RNA as the template. First-round RT-PCR with HTBI primers amplified the TCR CDR3 region. TCRdb reanalysed the multiplex PCR reads using MiXCR and keeps one entry per CDR3 protein. Counted here are about 380,000 distinct CDR3 sequences, approximately 17% occurring once; the ten biggest clones make up roughly two fifths. Germline-derived CDR1 and CDR2 are SGHAT and FQDESV (reference sequence). V trimming: 6 bases; J trimming: 1 base; junction bases outside the gene matches: 4. CDR3 size: 14 residues.

This rearrangement joins TRBV11-1 to TRBJ2-3, with 7 bases lining up with TRBD2. The sequence derives from a man between 18 and 29 years old with Graves' ophthalmopathy. The material sequenced was blood. The CDR3 spells CASRGTSGTDTQYF. The CDR3 DNA is TGTGCCAGCAGAGGTACTAGCGGCACAGATACGCAGTATTTT.